This TCR beta chain was obtained from a study of blood T cell repertoires in COVID-19. On the study more broadly: Sources were T cells, B-cell-depleted T cells, or PBMCs; the material itself was cDNA or gDNA.

Individuals aged about 18 to 90 years were recruited from approximately 24 US areas. Membership in each cohort depended on participant-reported clinical history. Trimming cost V 3 bases and J 7 bases; bases outside gene matches: 2. From germline, CDR1 is MNHEY and CDR2 SMNVEV (reference sequence). The CDR3 runs 12 residues. Clones were sequenced by immunoSEQ multiplex PCR, and TCRdb holds only the in-frame ones, with some missing. The repertoire holds about 440,000 clones, with roughly 88% as singletons. This clone was seen just once. This rearrangement joins TRBV27 to TRBJ1-2; TRBD1 aligns across 7 bases. Sequencing used PBMCs or T cells enriched from blood (not recorded which). The sequence derives from a man younger than 35 who had recovered from COVID-19. Here the CDR3 reads CASSFRDSGYTF. CDR3 sequence (DNA): TGTGCCAGCAGTTTTCGGGACAGTGGCTACACCTTC.